The 2 T cell receptor beta chains given below trace back to one sample, sequenced in a study of T-cell reconstitution after alpha-beta-depleted transplantation in children. As it was prepared, the TCRbeta library received unique molecular identifiers. MiXCR, applied by TCRdb to the PCR reads, yields one record per CDR3 protein. The sample holds some 600,000 distinct CDR3 sequences, 10% to 15% seen once. The starting material was PBMCs, mostly from graft donor cells, obtained 360 days after TCRalphabeta/CD19-depleted stem cell transplant. These receptors were taken from a male patient younger than 18 who had a stem cell transplant for acute myeloid leukemia, so the T cells may come from the graft donor.

This clonotype turned up a few times. The J gene is TRBJ1-5, the V gene TRBV6-6; D remains ambiguous. The CDR3 spans 14 residues. Germline V gene sequence: CDR1 MNHNY, CDR2 SVGAGI (reference sequence). V lost 8 bases and J lost 0, with 11 bases in between. The CDR3 DNA sequence: TGTGCCAGCCAAAGTGGTTTTAGCAATCAGCCCCAGCATTTT. Protein product: CASQSGFSNQPQHF.

The chain uses TRBV7-2 and TRBJ2-2; tentative D call: TRBD2 (6 bases). V lost 1 base, J lost 0 bases, and 12 bases lay in between. Germline V gene sequence: CDR1 SGHTA, CDR2 FQGNSA. The CDR3 extends over 17 amino acids. CDR3 loop: CASSLVRVAANTGELFF. The CDR3 coding sequence is TGTGCCAGCAGCTTAGTTCGGGTAGCGGCGAACACCGGGGAGCTGTTTTTT.